This TCR beta chain was sequenced during a study of blood T cell repertoires in COVID-19. On the study more broadly: The United States, Italy and Spain provided the acute and convalescent COVID-19 samples.

Repertoires were generated with immunoSEQ multiplex PCR, while TCRdb's copy carries only in-frame clones and drops some. The table lists some 99,000 clones, about 78% of them singletons. CDR1 is SEHNR and CDR2 is FQNEAQ in the germline V gene (reference sequence). Trimming removed 1 base at V and 6 bases at J, with 13 bases between. The CDR3 loop spans 14 amino acids. The sequence was obtained from a human donor in a cohort sampled during active or convalescent COVID-19. The sample consisted of peripheral blood. V gene TRBV7-9 combines with J gene TRBJ2-7; a weak D match, TRBD2 (5 bases). For the CDR3, the DNA is TGTGCCAGCAGCTTAGGAGGGTCCCTGGTCGAGCAGTACTTC. As protein: CASSLGGSLVEQYF.